The text below deals with one T cell receptor (beta chain). TCRdb keeps only in-frame clones here, not all; method: immunoSEQ multiplex PCR. This table holds about 34,000 clones, about 87% found once. This sample was included in a study of T cell changes during pregnancy in multiple sclerosis. This clonotype was obtained from a female donor with multiple sclerosis, enrolled in a pregnancy study. Sequencing used CD8+ T cells from peripheral blood mononuclear cells, obtained in the third trimester of pregnancy.

Here the CDR3 reads CASSLASGQETQYF. The CDR3 DNA reads as TGCGCCAGCAGCTTGGCGTCCGGCCAAGAGACCCAGTACTTC. V usage is TRBV5-1 and J usage is TRBJ2-5; D remains unclear. This CDR3 is built from 14 residues. The germline CDR1 and CDR2 sequences are SGHRS and YFSETQ. Trimming left V 0 bases short and J 1 base short, with 7 bases between.